Listed here are 10 T cell receptor beta chains from one sample, sequenced in a study of cytomegalovirus exposure and HLA in healthy donors. The PCR had 60 Vbeta and 13 Jbeta primers. Here immunoSEQ multiplex PCR was the method, and the copy in TCRdb shows in-frame clones only, minus some. The sample holds approximately 150,000 clones, approximately 80% seen once. Sequencing was performed on PBMCs. The receptors originated from a man aged 45-65 years in good health and CMV-seropositive.

The V and J genes are TRBV27 and TRBJ2-3, with TRBD2 identical over 9 bases. Germline CDR1 MNHEY, CDR2 SMNVEV (reference sequence). With V trimmed by 6 bases and J by 3 bases, 1 base remained unmatched. CDR3 size: 13 residues. For the CDR3, the DNA is TGTGCCAGCAGGCGGGAGGGTACAGATACGCAGTATTTT. This codes for CASRREGTDTQYF.

This sequence joins TRBV19 and TRBJ2-3, with 9 bases identical to TRBD2. Germline V lookup: CDR1 LNHDA, CDR2 SQIVND (reference sequence). V dropped 3 bases and J dropped 4; count of bases not matched to a gene: 14. This CDR3 region has 18 residues. CDR3 bases: TGTGCCAGTAGTATGGACGGCGGGAGGGCCCTATCGGCAGATACGCAGTATTTT. This translates into CASSMDGGRALSADTQYF.

The chain links TRBV10-3 to TRBJ1-5; no clear D. CDR3 size: 15 residues. Germline V gene lookup returns CDR1 ENHRY and CDR2 SYGVKD. V gave up 0 bases and J gave up 2 bases, with 8 bases separating them. The CDR3 DNA reads TGTGCCATCAGTGAGTCGGGCGTCGGCAATCAGCCCCAGCATTTT. This translates into CAISESGVGNQPQHF.

This chain joins TRBV30 and TRBJ2-7; D may be TRBD1 (6 bases). CDR3 length: 16 residues. V was shortened by 2 bases and J by 5 bases, with 22 bases between the two germline ends. Germline CDR1 GTSNPN, CDR2 SVGIG (reference sequence). CDR3 residues: CAWSSRGRSSRNEQYF. CDR3 in DNA: TGTGCCTGGAGTTCGAGGGGGAGATCATCTAGGAACGAGCAGTACTTC.

V is TRBV7-2 and J is TRBJ2-7, with 7 bases fitting TRBD1. The CDR3 consists of 13 residues. V shed 1 base and J 4 bases; nucleotides not matched to a gene: 1. Germline lookup yields CDR1 SGHTA and CDR2 FQGNSA. CDR3 bases: TGTGCCAGCAGCTTAGAACAGGGGTACGAGCAGTACTTC. Protein: CASSLEQGYEQYF.

CDR3 coding DNA: TGTGCCAGCAGTTTAGAGGGGGGGCAGGGGAACTATGGCTACACCTTC. Encoded protein: CASSLEGGQGNYGYTF. The V gene is TRBV28, the J gene TRBJ1-2; D possibly corresponds to TRBD1 (6 bases). Trimming shortened V by 2 bases and J by 2 bases, and 15 bases separated the two germline ends. Per germline, CDR1 MDHEN and CDR2 SYDVKM. CDR3 size: 16 residues.

The V and J genes are TRBV5-1 and TRBJ2-1; 9 bases agree with TRBD2. After removal of 3 bases from V and 8 bases from J, the junction contained 6 bases not matched to a gene. This CDR3 has 14 residues. The germline gives CDR1 SGHRS, CDR2 YFSETQ. As DNA, the CDR3 is TGCGCCAGCAGCTCCCTAGCGGGACGGGATGAGCAGTTCTTC. This encodes CASSSLAGRDEQFF.

This clone occurred a few times. This chain connects TRBV4-2 to TRBJ1-6, with D possibly being TRBD1 (5 bases). The CDR3 has 16 amino acids. Trimming cost V 0 bases and J 3 bases, with 9 bases left between them. Germline V gene data show CDR1 as LGHNA and CDR2 as YNFKEQ. CDR3 sequence: CASSQDPGGYNSPLHF. In DNA form, the CDR3 reads TGTGCCAGCAGCCAAGATCCGGGGGGCTATAATTCACCCCTCCACTTT.

The chain employs TRBV7-2 and TRBJ2-2, with 9 bases identical to TRBD2. V shed 2 bases and J 3 bases; nucleotides not matched to a gene: 10. The CDR3 length is 18 residues. Germline CDR1 SGHTA, CDR2 FQGNSA. CDR3 DNA: TGTGCCAGCAGCTTACGGCGGGAGGGGATACCAGACACCGGGGAGCTGTTTTTT. Amino acid sequence: CASSLRREGIPDTGELFF.

This clone was picked up a small number of times. This chain joins TRBV27 and TRBJ1-6; D remains ambiguous. Looked up from germline, CDR1 is MNHEY and CDR2 is SMNVEV (reference sequence). With 3 bases removed from V and 8 bases from J, the gap between germline ends came to 17 bases. The CDR3 totals 16 residues. Written as DNA, the CDR3 is TGTGCCAGCAGTTTCTTTTCGGCCGCTGCGGATTCACCCCTCCACTTT. Residues: CASSFFSAAADSPLHF.